This is a list of T cell receptor beta chains from one sample in a study of identical twins. TCRdb ran MiXCR on the 5' RACE reads and lists one entry per CDR3 protein. Among 700,000 or so distinct CDR3 sequences, over 8.5% were seen once, and the ten largest hold around 0.95%. The same sample was also used in a study of yellow fever vaccine responses in identical twins.

The sequencing input was PBMCs. These receptors were taken from a woman between 18 and 30 years old in good health. Each CDR3 is given with its conserved first and last residue. The order of the fields is J gene, V gene, D gene, clone size, CDR3 protein, CDR3 DNA. The D gene is left open where the match is weak. The size field is filled for only some rows; it gives once, few, many or a size class.

>TRBJ2-2|TRBV10-3|NA|few
CAIRVRETGELFF
TGTGCCATCAGGGTAAGGGAGACCGGGGAGCTGTTTTTT
>TRBJ2-3|TRBV24-1|NA|few
CATSNRLTSTDTQYF
TGTGCCACCAGTAACAGACTTACTAGCACAGATACGCAGTATTTT
>TRBJ2-7|TRBV5-1|NA|NA
CASTWDFSYEQYF
TGCGCCAGCACCTGGGACTTCTCCTACGAGCAGTACTTC
>TRBJ1-1|TRBV7-9|NA|many
CASSSTGLLEAFF
TGTGCCAGCAGCTCGACGGGCTTACTAGAAGCTTTCTTT
>TRBJ2-5|TRBV4-3|TRBD2|NA
CASSPRPTSGSPQETQYF
TGCGCCAGCAGCCCCCGGCCTACTAGCGGGAGTCCACAAGAGACCCAGTACTTC
>TRBJ2-1|TRBV6-2/TRBV6-3|NA|NA
CASSYPSEVQFF
TGTGCCAGCAGTTACCCGTCTGAGGTTCAGTTCTTC
>TRBJ1-5|TRBV20-1|NA|NA
CSALGEHNQPQHF
TGCAGTGCTTTAGGGGAGCACAATCAGCCCCAGCATTTT
>TRBJ2-7|TRBV28|TRBD2|few
CASSFPGLAGVDSHEQYF
TGTGCCAGCAGTTTCCCGGGACTAGCGGGAGTGGATTCCCACGAGCAGTACTTC
>TRBJ2-2|TRBV6-1|TRBD1|many
CASKLTPSGTGVFTGELFF
TGTGCCAGCAAACTAACTCCGTCCGGGACAGGGGTGTTCACCGGGGAGCTGTTTTTT
>TRBJ1-4|TRBV25-1|NA|few
CASSMATGQGEKLFF
TGTGCCAGCAGTATGGCGACTGGGCAAGGGGAAAAACTGTTTTTT
>TRBJ1-1|TRBV12-3/TRBV12-4|NA|NA
CASSLEGRLSEAFF
TGTGCCAGCAGTTTGGAGGGGCGGTTATCTGAAGCTTTCTTT
>TRBJ2-7|TRBV12-3/TRBV12-4|NA|few
CASTGTYEQYF
TGTGCTAGCACGGGGACCTACGAGCAGTACTTC
>TRBJ2-7|TRBV10-3|NA|many
CATGGGEIGYEQYF
TGTGCCACGGGGGGCGGGGAGATTGGCTACGAGCAGTACTTC
>TRBJ2-3|TRBV5-5|NA|few
CASSLEGRDTDTQYF
TGTGCCAGCAGCTTGGAAGGACGGGACACAGATACGCAGTATTTT
>TRBJ1-5|TRBV7-9|NA|few
CASSPQGRHGPQHF
TGTGCCAGCAGCCCACAGGGACGTCATGGGCCCCAGCATTTT
>TRBJ2-2|TRBV28|NA|many
CASMGPLNTGELFF
TGTGCCAGCATGGGACCCCTCAACACCGGGGAGCTGTTTTTT
>TRBJ2-2|TRBV6-1|NA|NA
CASSEARRGELFF
TGTGCCAGCAGTGAAGCACGGCGTGGGGAGCTGTTTTTT
>TRBJ2-5|TRBV15|NA|many
CATSRQQQETQYF
TGTGCCACCAGCAGACAGCAACAAGAGACCCAGTACTTC
>TRBJ2-5|TRBV7-9|NA|many
CASSLSTVRQETQYF
TGTGCCAGCAGCTTATCCACGGTTCGTCAAGAGACCCAGTACTTC
>TRBJ2-7|TRBV15|NA|few
CATSRGSGKGSYEQYF
TGTGCCACCAGCAGGGGATCCGGCAAAGGCTCCTACGAGCAGTACTTC
>TRBJ2-7|TRBV3-1|TRBD2|few
CASSQLGLAGYEQYF
TGTGCCAGCAGCCAATTGGGACTAGCGGGCTACGAGCAGTACTTC
>TRBJ2-7|TRBV4-2|TRBD1|few
CASSQDFQGVGYEQYF
TGTGCCAGCAGCCAAGATTTCCAGGGGGTGGGCTACGAGCAGTACTTC
>TRBJ1-1|TRBV12-3/TRBV12-4|NA|many
CASSSGAAEAFF
TGTGCCAGCAGTTCAGGGGCTGCTGAAGCTTTCTTT
>TRBJ2-7|TRBV24-1|NA|many
CATSDDARRQYF
TGTGCCACCAGTGATGACGCGCGCCGTCAGTACTTC
>TRBJ2-7|TRBV29-1|NA|NA
CSVLDSAYEQYF
TGCAGCGTTTTGGACTCCGCCTACGAGCAGTACTTC
>TRBJ2-4|TRBV12-1|NA|NA
CASSPLAGEPAENIQYF
TGTGCCAGCAGCCCCCTAGCGGGGGAACCAGCTGAAAACATTCAGTACTTC
>TRBJ1-5|TRBV20-1|NA|few
CSARGRGAQPQHF
TGCAGTGCTAGAGGCAGGGGAGCTCAGCCCCAGCATTTT
>TRBJ2-2|TRBV2|NA|NA
CASSEAVGGTGELFF
TGTGCCAGCAGTGAGGCCGTAGGAGGAACCGGGGAGCTGTTTTTT
>TRBJ2-3|TRBV6-5|NA|NA
CASMAKRDTQYF
TGTGCCAGCATGGCTAAGAGAGATACGCAGTATTTT
>TRBJ2-2|TRBV7-6|NA|few
CASSLIFTGELFF
TGTGCCAGCAGCTTAATTTTCACCGGGGAGCTGTTTTTT
>TRBJ2-1|TRBV2|NA|NA
CASSRRSYNEQFF
TGTGCCAGCAGCCGACGGTCCTACAATGAGCAGTTCTTC
>TRBJ2-3|TRBV5-6|TRBD1|many
CASSPNLGQGMDTQYF
TGTGCCAGCAGCCCCAACCTTGGACAGGGGATGGATACGCAGTATTTT
>TRBJ2-4|TRBV7-2|NA|NA
CASSLVGFREENIQYF
TGTGCCAGCAGCTTAGTTGGTTTCAGGGAGGAAAACATTCAGTACTTC
>TRBJ2-5|TRBV6-2/TRBV6-3|NA|NA
CASSYSMAGTQYF
TGTGCCAGCAGTTACTCGATGGCGGGGACCCAGTACTTC
>TRBJ2-7|TRBV7-8|NA|NA
CASSSQAGPYEQYF
TGTGCCAGCAGCTCACAGGCTGGGCCCTACGAGCAGTACTTC
>TRBJ2-5|TRBV9|TRBD1|few
CASSAETGWQETQYF
TGTGCCAGCAGCGCCGAGACAGGGTGGCAAGAGACCCAGTACTTC
>TRBJ1-6|TRBV15|TRBD1|NA
CATSSLTGTYNSPLHF
TGTGCCACCAGCAGCTTGACAGGGACCTATAATTCACCCCTCCACTTT
>TRBJ2-7|TRBV6-1|TRBD1|NA
CASRRTDRGTYEQYF
TGTGCCAGCAGACGTACGGACAGGGGAACCTACGAGCAGTACTTC
>TRBJ2-1|TRBV3-1|NA|NA
CASSPPTYNEQFF
TGTGCCAGCAGCCCCCCAACCTACAATGAGCAGTTCTTC
>TRBJ2-7|TRBV3-1|TRBD2|NA
CASSQDRRGLAAYEQYF
TGTGCCAGCAGCCAAGATCGACGCGGACTAGCGGCCTACGAGCAGTACTTC
>TRBJ2-1|TRBV12-3/TRBV12-4|TRBD2|few
CASRKSGGAAEQFF
TGTGCCAGCAGGAAGAGCGGGGGGGCCGCTGAGCAGTTCTTC
>TRBJ2-5|TRBV5-1|NA|many
CASSLAGGRETQYF
TGCGCCAGCAGCTTGGCAGGAGGCCGGGAGACCCAGTACTTC
>TRBJ2-7|TRBV4-1|NA|few
CASSQDLQGTYEQYF
TGCGCCAGCAGCCAAGATTTACAGGGCACCTACGAGCAGTACTTC
>TRBJ2-3|TRBV9|NA|few
CASSVAGGGGRGTDTQYF
TGTGCCAGCAGCGTAGCAGGTGGAGGTGGAAGGGGCACAGATACGCAGTATTTT
>TRBJ2-7|TRBV5-1|NA|NA
CASSPGPRAEQYF
TGCGCCAGCAGCCCCGGGCCCCGGGCCGAGCAGTACTTC
>TRBJ2-4|TRBV9|TRBD2|NA
CASSPGLAVENIQYF
TGTGCCAGCAGCCCCGGACTAGCGGTCGAAAACATTCAGTACTTC
>TRBJ2-3|TRBV7-9|TRBD2|few
CASSSTRLAGVLDTQYF
TGTGCCAGCAGCTCCACCCGGCTAGCGGGGGTCTTGGATACGCAGTATTTT
>TRBJ2-5|TRBV7-2|NA|many
CASSKTREETQYF
TGTGCCAGCAGCAAGACTAGGGAAGAGACCCAGTACTTC
>TRBJ2-2|TRBV10-3|NA|few
CAISEPRQATGELFF
TGTGCCATCAGTGAGCCTCGACAGGCCACCGGGGAGCTGTTTTTT
>TRBJ2-7|TRBV7-2|TRBD2|few
CASADLSGSSYEQYF
TGTGCCAGCGCGGATCTTAGCGGGAGCTCCTACGAGCAGTACTTC
>TRBJ1-1|TRBV6-1|TRBD1|NA
CASSATGVRTEAFF
TGTGCCAGCAGTGCGACAGGGGTTCGAACTGAAGCTTTCTTT